One and the same sample provided the 30 T cell receptor beta chains below, sequenced in a study of technical replicates of blood from a handful of donors. Assay: immunoSEQ multiplex PCR; the TCRdb copy retains only in-frame clones and omits some. The sample consists of 65,000 to 95,000 clones, around 97% of them appearing once. Sequencing used T cells isolated from PBMCs. Every receptor here comes from a human donor in good health.

The V gene is TRBV9, the J gene TRBJ2-5; 11 nucleotides match TRBD2. V gave up 2 bases and J gave up 2 bases; unmatched junction bases: 5. CDR1 and CDR2 (germline): SGDLS, YYNGEE. This CDR3 region has 16 residues. CDR3: CASSVTSGATQETQYF. The DNA for the CDR3 is TGTGCCAGCAGCGTGACTAGCGGGGCAACTCAAGAGACCCAGTACTTC. Variable domain in full (rest from reference TRBV9 and TRBJ2-5): DSGVTQTPKHLITATGQRVTLRCSPRSGDLSVYWYQQSLDQGLQFLIQYYNGEERAKGNILERFSAQQFPDLHSELNLSSLELGDSALYFCASSVTSGATQETQYFGPGTRLLVL.

This rearrangement joins TRBV11-1 to TRBJ2-5, with D possibly being TRBD2 (6 bases). Germline V lookup: CDR1 SGHAT, CDR2 FQDESV (reference sequence). The V gene lost 3 bases and the J gene lost 2 bases, with 10 bases spanning the gap. CDR3 length: 14 residues. The CDR3 bases are TGTGCCAGCAGCTTCCTGGCGGGACAAGAGACCCAGTACTTC. Protein: CASSFLAGQETQYF.

This chain connects TRBV10-3 to TRBJ2-7, with TRBD1 identical over 9 bases. Germline V CDR1 and CDR2: ENHRY, SYGVKD. CDR3 length: 14 residues. With 8 bases clipped from V and 1 base from J, the junction kept 6 bases outside the gene matches. As DNA, the CDR3 is TGTGCCATCGGGGGACAGGGAGGATCCTACGAGCAGTACTTC. Translation gives CAIGGQGGSYEQYF.

J is TRBJ1-4 and V is TRBV5-1, with D unresolved. The CDR3 has 16 amino acids. The V gene lost 0 bases and the J gene lost 0 bases, with 9 bases spanning the gap. Per the germline V gene, CDR1 is SGHRS and CDR2 is YFSETQ. CDR3 in amino acids: CASSLASTATNEKLFF. CDR3 in DNA: TGCGCCAGCAGCTTGGCCTCTACGGCAACTAATGAAAAACTGTTTTTT.

This clone was detected only once. This chain connects TRBV27 to TRBJ2-7, with D maybe TRBD1 (6 bases). Trimming stripped 2 bases from V and 0 bases from J, with 14 bases between. The CDR3 has 16 residues. Looked up from germline, CDR1 is MNHEY and CDR2 is SMNVEV (reference sequence). CDR3 loop: CASSLAWTVSSYEQYF. CDR3 bases: TGTGCCAGCAGTTTAGCGTGGACAGTAAGCTCCTACGAGCAGTACTTC.

The chain is built from TRBV13 and TRBJ2-7; TRBD2 matches at 9 bases. Per germline, CDR1 PRHDT and CDR2 FYEKMQ (reference sequence). The length of the CDR3 is 16 residues. With 5 bases clipped from V and 4 bases from J, the junction kept 12 bases outside the gene matches. The CDR3 bases are TGTGCCAGCAGCAGTGTCGACGGGACTAGCCCGTACGAGCAGTACTTC. Its translation is CASSSVDGTSPYEQYF.

V gene TRBV28 combines with J gene TRBJ2-7; TRBD2 agrees at 7 bases. CDR1 is MDHEN and CDR2 is SYDVKM in the germline V gene. The CDR3 is 14 amino acids. The J segment lost 2 bases and the V segment lost 5 bases, leaving 6 bases of the junction unmatched. The CDR3 DNA sequence: TGTGCCAGCAGTGCCCCCGGGAGGACCTACGAGCAGTACTTC. Translation: CASSAPGRTYEQYF.

J is TRBJ1-1 and V is TRBV27; D gene ambiguous. CDR1 MNHEY and CDR2 SMNVEV come from the germline V gene (reference sequence). The CDR3 totals 15 residues. The germline V and J ends were trimmed by 0 bases and 5 bases, with 13 bases remaining between them. The CDR3 nucleotides read TGTGCCAGCAGTTTATCCCCCCCGTCGGGGACTGAAGCTTTCTTT. Amino acid sequence: CASSLSPPSGTEAFF.

The genes are TRBV28 and TRBJ1-2; D ambiguous. Per the germline V gene, CDR1 is MDHEN and CDR2 is SYDVKM. Trimming stripped 8 bases from V and 3 bases from J, with 10 bases between. This CDR3 region has 12 residues. CDR3 in amino acids: CASLVGDYGYTF. The DNA for the CDR3 is TGTGCCAGCCTTGTCGGGGACTATGGCTACACCTTC.

This clone was counted a single time. The gene calls are TRBV7-2 and TRBJ1-1, with D unresolved. This CDR3 comprises 13 residues. Germline loops: CDR1 SGHTA, CDR2 FQGNSA. Trimming removed 3 bases at V and 1 base at J, with 6 bases between. The CDR3 DNA is TGTGCCAGCAGCTTTTCAGGGAACACTGAAGCTTTCTTT. It codes for CASSFSGNTEAFF.

The chain couples TRBV4-1 to TRBJ1-1; D might be TRBD1 (6 bases). Germline V CDR1 and CDR2: MGHRA, YSYEKL. Trimming took 0 bases from V and 7 from J, leaving 12 bases between them. This CDR3 is built from 14 residues. CDR3 nucleotide sequence: TGCGCCAGCAGCCAAGAAGGGACACCGGGTGAAGCTTTCTTT. The encoded protein is CASSQEGTPGEAFF.

The J gene is TRBJ1-2, the V gene TRBV6-5; D is uncertain. Germline V gene data show CDR1 as MNHEY and CDR2 as SVGAGI. V shed 2 bases and J shed 0 bases, with 10 bases lying between them. The CDR3 is 15 residues long. The CDR3 here is CASSYNRNSNYGYTF. CDR3 coding DNA: TGTGCCAGCAGTTACAACAGAAACTCTAACTATGGCTACACCTTC.

V usage is TRBV6-1 and J usage is TRBJ2-7; the match to TRBD2 covers 10 bases. This CDR3 contains 15 residues. CDR1 and CDR2 from the germline V gene are MNHNS and SASEGT. J lost 2 bases, V lost 4 bases, and 5 bases had no gene match. The CDR3 nucleotides are TGTGCCAGCAGTGGAGGGACTAGCGAAGCCTACGAGCAGTACTTC. Residues: CASSGGTSEAYEQYF.

The CDR3 spells CSVVDSGYGYTF. DNA of the CDR3: TGCAGCGTTGTAGATTCAGGTTATGGCTACACCTTC. The chain carries TRBV29-1 and TRBJ1-2; the D is unclear. CDR3 length: 12 amino acids. V was cut by 4 bases and J by 5 bases, with 11 bases left in between. Germline V lookup: CDR1 SQVTM, CDR2 ANQGSEA.

The chain couples TRBV15 to TRBJ2-5; the match to TRBD2 covers 7 bases. The trim removed 6 bases at V and 1 base at J, leaving 8 bases unmatched. The CDR3 spans 15 residues. Germline-derived CDR1 and CDR2 are LNHNV and YYDKDF (reference sequence). The CDR3, as DNA: TGTGCCACCAGTCCTTTAACTAGCGCCCAAGAGACCCAGTACTTC. As protein: CATSPLTSAQETQYF.

The V and J genes are TRBV7-8 and TRBJ2-7; the match to TRBD1 covers 8 bases. The V and J ends lost 5 bases and 2 bases, in that order; junction bases with no gene match: 2. The CDR3 spans 13 residues. The germline V gene has CDR1 SGHVS and CDR2 FQNEAQ. In nucleotides, the CDR3 is TGTGCCAGCAGCGGGACAGGTACCTACGAGCAGTACTTC. It translates to CASSGTGTYEQYF.

The gene calls are TRBV6-1 and TRBJ2-1, with D unclear. Between the trimmed V and J ends, which lost 2 bases and 9 bases, there was a span of 11 bases. Germline V lookup: CDR1 MNHNS, CDR2 SASEGT. This CDR3 is 13 amino acids long. The chain's CDR3 is CASSEMWASEQFF. As DNA, the CDR3 is TGTGCCAGCAGTGAAATGTGGGCTTCTGAGCAGTTCTTC.

This sequence joins TRBV2 and TRBJ2-2, with D tentatively TRBD2 (6 bases). Germline V gene data show CDR1 as SNHLY and CDR2 as FYNNEI. Trimming removed 8 bases from V and 0 bases from J, with 7 bases in between. This CDR3 has 13 amino acids. Here the CDR3 reads CASGRSNTGELFF. The DNA for the CDR3 is TGTGCCAGCGGGAGGTCGAACACCGGGGAGCTGTTTTTT.

The chain carries TRBV6-5 and TRBJ2-5, with D perhaps matching TRBD1 (5 bases). V gave up 0 bases and J gave up 5 bases, with 16 bases separating them. Germline lookup yields CDR1 MNHEY and CDR2 SVGAGI. The CDR3 is made up of 16 amino acids. The CDR3 DNA sequence: TGTGCCAGCAGTTACTCTTCGGCAGGGCCATATGAGACCCAGTACTTC. It yields the protein CASSYSSAGPYETQYF.

CDR3 in amino acids: CASSYVWGGDNEQFF. The CDR3 nucleotides read TGTGCCAGCAGTTACGTTTGGGGGGGAGACAATGAGCAGTTCTTC. This chain uses TRBV6-5 with TRBJ2-1, with 7 bases identical to TRBD2. The CDR3 covers 15 residues. CDR1 is MNHEY and CDR2 is SVGAGI in the germline V gene. J was trimmed by 5 bases and V by 2 bases; bases with no gene match: 6.

The chain has TRBV15 and TRBJ1-5, with D uncertain. The CDR3 has 15 residues. Germline values: CDR1 LNHNV, CDR2 YYDKDF (reference sequence). The ends were cut back, 1 base at V and 1 base at J, with 8 bases in the middle. The CDR3 loop is CATSRAVVSNQPQHF. The CDR3 DNA sequence: TGTGCCACCAGCAGAGCGGTGGTGAGCAATCAGCCCCAGCATTTT.

The CDR3 nucleotides are TGCAGCGTTGTGTTTCGTGGGGAGGGAAAAGAGACCCAGTACTTC. Residues: CSVVFRGEGKETQYF. The chain uses TRBV29-1 and TRBJ2-5; 7 nucleotides align to TRBD2. The V gene end was trimmed by 4 bases and the J gene end by 3 bases; junction bases not matched to a gene: 11. The CDR3 runs 15 residues. CDR1 is SQVTM and CDR2 is ANQGSEA in the germline V gene.

The J gene is TRBJ2-7, the V gene TRBV5-1; 13 nucleotides match TRBD2. The CDR3 length is 17 residues. Per germline, CDR1 SGHRS and CDR2 YFSETQ. V lost 0 bases and J lost 2; bases outside the gene matches: 5. CDR3 sequence (DNA): TGCGCCAGCAGCTTGGATGGGACTAGCGGGGCGGCCTACGAGCAGTACTTC. It translates to CASSLDGTSGAAYEQYF.

This clone is a singleton in its sample. CDR3 nucleotide sequence: TGTGCCAGCAGCCTAGGTTTTGGGGGGGGCAAGTATTTT. Its protein is CASSLGFGGGKYF. The chain combines TRBV11-3 with TRBJ2-3; possibly TRBD2 for D (7 bases). The length of the CDR3 is 13 residues. Germline CDR1 SGHNT, CDR2 YENEEA. The V end lost 5 bases, the J end lost 13 bases, and 19 bases lay between the germline ends.

The V gene is TRBV9, the J gene TRBJ2-5; D gene ambiguous. Germline V gene lookup returns CDR1 SGDLS and CDR2 YYNGEE. V was clipped by 0 bases and J by 5 bases, with 14 bases between them. This CDR3 has 15 amino acids. DNA of the CDR3: TGTGCCAGCAGCGTAGCTACGCGGATTGGGGAGACCCAGTACTTC. Translating it yields CASSVATRIGETQYF.

The rearrangement joins TRBV2 to TRBJ2-1; 7 bases are shared with TRBD2. The CDR3 covers 12 residues. In germline, CDR1 is SNHLY, CDR2 FYNNEI. V lost 5 bases, J lost 11 bases, and 6 bases stayed unmatched. The CDR3 loop is CASSPPGGKQFF. In DNA form, the CDR3 reads TGTGCCAGCAGTCCTCCGGGGGGAAAGCAGTTCTTC.

The chain combines TRBV7-8 with TRBJ1-1; D is perhaps TRBD1 (5 bases). The CDR3 is 13 amino acids. Deletions cut 3 bases from V and 5 bases from J, with 10 bases between. Germline CDR1 and CDR2: SGHVS and FQNEAQ. The CDR3 DNA sequence: TGTGCCAGCAGCTTCGGAGGGGATACTGAAGCTTTCTTT. Translated, it gives CASSFGGDTEAFF.

The V call is TRBV29-1, the J call TRBJ1-2; D is possibly TRBD1 (6 bases). Trimming took 6 bases from V and 0 from J, leaving 11 bases between them. Germline V gene sequence: CDR1 SQVTM, CDR2 ANQGSEA. The CDR3 spans 13 residues. CDR3 protein: CSVGQSTNYGYTF. The CDR3 bases are TGCAGCGTCGGACAGAGCACTAACTATGGCTACACCTTC.

V usage is TRBV27 and J usage is TRBJ2-1, with 13 bases lining up with TRBD2. Germline values: CDR1 MNHEY, CDR2 SMNVEV (reference sequence). This CDR3 is 18 amino acids long. V was pared by 5 bases and J by 1 base, with 8 bases of the junction left unmatched. The CDR3 DNA follows: TGTGCCAGCAGTACAGGACTAGCGGGAGAATTATCCTACAATGAGCAGTTCTTC. It encodes CASSTGLAGELSYNEQFF.

The genes are TRBV6-5 and TRBJ2-5, with TRBD1 matching over 7 bases. V shed 0 bases and J 4 bases; nucleotides not matched to a gene: 8. This CDR3 has 16 amino acids. CDR1 MNHEY and CDR2 SVGAGI come from the germline V gene. CDR3 sequence: CASSYSPGGWRETQYF. DNA for the CDR3: TGTGCCAGCAGTTACTCCCCAGGGGGTTGGCGAGAGACCCAGTACTTC.